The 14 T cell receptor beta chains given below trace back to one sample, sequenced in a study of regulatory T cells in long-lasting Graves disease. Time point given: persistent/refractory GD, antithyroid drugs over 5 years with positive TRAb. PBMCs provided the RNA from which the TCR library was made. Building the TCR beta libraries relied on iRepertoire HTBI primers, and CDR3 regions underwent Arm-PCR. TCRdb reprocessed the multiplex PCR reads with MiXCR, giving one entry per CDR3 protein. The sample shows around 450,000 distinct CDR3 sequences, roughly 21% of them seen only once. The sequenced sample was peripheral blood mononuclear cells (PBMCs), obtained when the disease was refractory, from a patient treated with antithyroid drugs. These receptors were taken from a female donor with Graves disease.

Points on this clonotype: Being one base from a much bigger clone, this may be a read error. The CDR3 coding sequence is TGTGCCAGCAGTCCCCAGGGGACTTTTGAAGAACTGTTTTTT. Translating it yields CASSPQGTFEELFF. The chain carries TRBV28 and TRBJ1-4; tentative D call: TRBD1 (6 bases). The CDR3 length is 14 residues. Germline V gives CDR1 MDHEN, CDR2 SYDVKM.

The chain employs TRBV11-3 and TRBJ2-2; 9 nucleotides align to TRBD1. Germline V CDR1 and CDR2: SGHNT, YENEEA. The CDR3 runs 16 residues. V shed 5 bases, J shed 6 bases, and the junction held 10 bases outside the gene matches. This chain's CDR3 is CASSGPGQGGSGELFF. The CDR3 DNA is TGTGCCAGCAGCGGCCCGGGACAGGGCGGCTCCGGGGAGCTGTTTTTT. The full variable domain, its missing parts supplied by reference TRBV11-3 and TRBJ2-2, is EAGVVQSPRYKIIEKKQPVAFWCNPISGHNTLYWYLQNLGQGPELLIRYENEEAVDDSQLPKDRFSAERLKGVDSTLKIQPAELGDSAVYLCASSGPGQGGSGELFFGEGSRLTVL.

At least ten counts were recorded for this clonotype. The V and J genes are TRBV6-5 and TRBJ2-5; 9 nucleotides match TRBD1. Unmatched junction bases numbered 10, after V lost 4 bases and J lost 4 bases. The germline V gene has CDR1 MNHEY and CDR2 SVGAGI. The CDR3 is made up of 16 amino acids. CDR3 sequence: CASSSPGQGTGETQYF. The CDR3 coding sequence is TGTGCCAGCAGTTCTCCGGGACAGGGCACGGGAGAGACCCAGTACTTC.

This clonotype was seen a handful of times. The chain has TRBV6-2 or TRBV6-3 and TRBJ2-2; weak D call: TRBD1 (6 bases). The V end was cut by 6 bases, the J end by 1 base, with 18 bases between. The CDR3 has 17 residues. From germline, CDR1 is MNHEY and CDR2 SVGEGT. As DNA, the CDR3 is TGTGCCAGCAGACGATCCCGGGACATTTGGAACACCGGGGAGCTGTTTTTT. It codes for CASRRSRDIWNTGELFF.

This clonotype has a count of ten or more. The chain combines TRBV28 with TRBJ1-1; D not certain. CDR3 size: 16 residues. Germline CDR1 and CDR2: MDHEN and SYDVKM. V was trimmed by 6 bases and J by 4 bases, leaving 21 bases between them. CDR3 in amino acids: CASSPPDGRGGTEAFF. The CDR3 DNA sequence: TGTGCCAGCAGCCCCCCTGACGGAAGAGGAGGCACTGAAGCTTTCTTT. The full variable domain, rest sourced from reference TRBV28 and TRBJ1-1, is DVKVTQSSRYLVKRTGEKVFLECVQDMDHENMFWYRQDPGLGLRLIYFSYDVKMKEKGDIPEGYSVSREKKERFSLILESASTNQTSMYLCASSPPDGRGGTEAFFGQGTRLTVV.

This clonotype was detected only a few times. CDR3 DNA sequence: TGCGCCAGCAGCCAAGGGGGATATTCTGGAAACACCATATATTTT. This encodes CASSQGGYSGNTIYF. This chain uses TRBV4-1 with TRBJ1-3, with no clear D. V gave up 1 base and J gave up 1 base, with 8 bases separating them. Germline CDR1 is MGHRA and CDR2 is YSYEKL. This CDR3 spans 15 amino acids.

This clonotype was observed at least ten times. In DNA, the CDR3 is TGTGCCAGCAGCCAAGGCGAACGCGAGCAGTACTTC. This sequence encodes CASSQGEREQYF. V and J are TRBV3-1 and TRBJ2-7; no firm D call. Germline CDR1 and CDR2: LGHDT and YNNKEL (reference sequence). V was shortened by 1 base and J by 6 bases, with 7 bases between the two germline ends. This CDR3 spans 12 amino acids.

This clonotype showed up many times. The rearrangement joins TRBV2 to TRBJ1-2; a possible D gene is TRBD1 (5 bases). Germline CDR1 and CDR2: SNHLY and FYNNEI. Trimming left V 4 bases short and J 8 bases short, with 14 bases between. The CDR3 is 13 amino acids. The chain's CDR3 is CASSGEGWNGYTF. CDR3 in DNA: TGTGCCAGCAGTGGCGAGGGGTGGAACGGCTACACCTTC.

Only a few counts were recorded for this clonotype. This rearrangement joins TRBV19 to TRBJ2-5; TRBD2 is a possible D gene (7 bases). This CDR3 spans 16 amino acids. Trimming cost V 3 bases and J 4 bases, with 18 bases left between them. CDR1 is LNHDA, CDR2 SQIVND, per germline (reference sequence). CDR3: CASSIEGGGGAETQYF. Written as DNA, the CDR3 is TGTGCCAGTAGTATCGAAGGGGGAGGGGGAGCAGAGACCCAGTACTTC.

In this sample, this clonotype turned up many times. CDR3 in amino acids: CASSKSPGEAFF. As DNA, the CDR3 is TGCGCCAGCAGCAAATCGCCGGGGGAAGCTTTCTTT. The V and J genes are TRBV5-1 and TRBJ1-1, with unresolved D. Trimming took 4 bases from V and 8 from J, leaving 12 bases between them. Germline CDR1 SGHRS, CDR2 YFSETQ. The CDR3 extends over 12 amino acids.

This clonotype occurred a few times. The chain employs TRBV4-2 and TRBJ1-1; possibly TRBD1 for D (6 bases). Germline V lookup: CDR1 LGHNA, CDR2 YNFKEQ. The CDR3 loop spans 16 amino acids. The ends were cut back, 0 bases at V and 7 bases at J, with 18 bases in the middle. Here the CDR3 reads CASSQENERGTNEAFF. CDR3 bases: TGTGCCAGCAGCCAAGAAAACGAAAGGGGGACTAATGAAGCTTTCTTT.

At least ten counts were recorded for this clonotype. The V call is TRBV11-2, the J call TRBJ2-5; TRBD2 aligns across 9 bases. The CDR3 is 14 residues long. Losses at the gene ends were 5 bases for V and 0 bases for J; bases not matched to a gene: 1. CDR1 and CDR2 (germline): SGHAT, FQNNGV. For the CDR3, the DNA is TGTGCCAGCAGCCGACTAGCGGACCAAGAGACCCAGTACTTC. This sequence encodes CASSRLADQETQYF.

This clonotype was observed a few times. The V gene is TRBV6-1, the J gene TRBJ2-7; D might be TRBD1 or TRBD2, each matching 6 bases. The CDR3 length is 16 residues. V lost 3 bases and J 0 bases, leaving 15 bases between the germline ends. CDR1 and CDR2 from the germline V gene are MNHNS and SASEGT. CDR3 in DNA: TGTGCCAGCAGTGAGCACCTCGGGGGCAACTCCTACGAGCAGTACTTC. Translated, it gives CASSEHLGGNSYEQYF.

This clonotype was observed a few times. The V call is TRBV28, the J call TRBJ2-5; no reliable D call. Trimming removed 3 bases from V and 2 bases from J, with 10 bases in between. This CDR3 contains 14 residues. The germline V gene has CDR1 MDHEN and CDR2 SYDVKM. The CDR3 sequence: CASSLGRYQETQYF. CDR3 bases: TGTGCCAGCAGTTTGGGCAGGTATCAAGAGACCCAGTACTTC.